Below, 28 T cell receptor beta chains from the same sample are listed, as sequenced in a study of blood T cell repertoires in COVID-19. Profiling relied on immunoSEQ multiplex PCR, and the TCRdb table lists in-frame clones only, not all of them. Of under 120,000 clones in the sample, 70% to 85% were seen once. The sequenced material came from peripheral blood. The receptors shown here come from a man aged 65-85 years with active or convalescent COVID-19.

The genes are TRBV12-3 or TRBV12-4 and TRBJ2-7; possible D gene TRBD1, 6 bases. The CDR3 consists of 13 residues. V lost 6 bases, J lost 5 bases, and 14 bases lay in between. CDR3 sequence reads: CASSPTGIHEQYF. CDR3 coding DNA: TGTGCCAGCAGCCCAACAGGGATCCACGAGCAGTACTTC.

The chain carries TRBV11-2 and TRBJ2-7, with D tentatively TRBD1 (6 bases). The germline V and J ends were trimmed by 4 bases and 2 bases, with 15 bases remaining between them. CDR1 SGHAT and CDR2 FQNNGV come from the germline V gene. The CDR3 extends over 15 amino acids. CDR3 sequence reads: CASSSPSQGTYEQYF. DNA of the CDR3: TGTGCCAGCAGCTCCCCATCACAGGGAACCTACGAGCAGTACTTC.

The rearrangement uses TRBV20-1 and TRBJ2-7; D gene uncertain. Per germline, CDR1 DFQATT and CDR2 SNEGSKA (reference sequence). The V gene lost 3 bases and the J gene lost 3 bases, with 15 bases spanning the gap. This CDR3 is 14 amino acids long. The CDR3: CSASSFGRFYEQYF. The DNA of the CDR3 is TGCAGTGCTAGTTCGTTCGGTAGATTCTACGAGCAGTACTTC.

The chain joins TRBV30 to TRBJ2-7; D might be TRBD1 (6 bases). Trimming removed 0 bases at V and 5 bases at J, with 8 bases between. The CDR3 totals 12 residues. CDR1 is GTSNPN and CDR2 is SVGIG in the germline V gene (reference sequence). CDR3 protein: CAWSVTGDEQYF. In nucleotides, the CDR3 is TGTGCCTGGAGTGTGACAGGCGACGAGCAGTACTTC.

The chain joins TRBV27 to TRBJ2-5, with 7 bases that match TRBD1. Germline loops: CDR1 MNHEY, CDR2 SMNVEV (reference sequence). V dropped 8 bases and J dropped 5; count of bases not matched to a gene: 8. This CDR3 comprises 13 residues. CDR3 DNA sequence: TGTGCCAGCGGCCGACAGGGTGATGAGACCCAGTACTTC. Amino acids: CASGRQGDETQYF.

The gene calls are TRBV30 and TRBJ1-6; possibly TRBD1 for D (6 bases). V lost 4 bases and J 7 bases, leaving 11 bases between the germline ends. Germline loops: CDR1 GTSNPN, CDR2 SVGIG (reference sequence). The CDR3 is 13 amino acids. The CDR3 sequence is CAWTTGPNSPLHF. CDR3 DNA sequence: TGTGCCTGGACAACAGGGCCCAATTCACCCCTCCACTTT.

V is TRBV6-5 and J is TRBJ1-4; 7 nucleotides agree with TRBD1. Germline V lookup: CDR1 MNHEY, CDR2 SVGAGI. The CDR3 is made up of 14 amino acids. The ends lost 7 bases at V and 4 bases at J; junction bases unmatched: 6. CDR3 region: CASNRGTVNEKLFF. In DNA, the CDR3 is TGTGCCAGCAATCGAGGGACAGTTAATGAAAAACTGTTTTTT.

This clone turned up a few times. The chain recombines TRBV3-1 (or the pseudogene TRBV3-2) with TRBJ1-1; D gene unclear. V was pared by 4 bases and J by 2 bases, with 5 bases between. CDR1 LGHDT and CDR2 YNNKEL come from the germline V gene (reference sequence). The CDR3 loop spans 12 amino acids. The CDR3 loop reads CASSLSNTEAFF. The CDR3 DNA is TGTGCCAGCAGCCTGAGCAACACTGAAGCTTTCTTT.

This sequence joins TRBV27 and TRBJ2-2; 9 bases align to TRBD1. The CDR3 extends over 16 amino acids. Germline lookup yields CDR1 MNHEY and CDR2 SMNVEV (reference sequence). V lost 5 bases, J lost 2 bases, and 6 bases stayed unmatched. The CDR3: CASSPGTGFNTGELFF. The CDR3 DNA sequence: TGTGCCAGCAGTCCCGGGACAGGGTTCAACACCGGGGAGCTGTTTTTT.

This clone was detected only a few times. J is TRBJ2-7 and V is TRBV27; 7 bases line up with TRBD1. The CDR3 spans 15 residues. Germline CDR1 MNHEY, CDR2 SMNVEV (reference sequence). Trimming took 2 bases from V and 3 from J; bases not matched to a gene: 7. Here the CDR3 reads CASSLTTGPYYEQYF. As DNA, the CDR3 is TGTGCCAGCAGTTTAACGACAGGGCCATACTACGAGCAGTACTTC.

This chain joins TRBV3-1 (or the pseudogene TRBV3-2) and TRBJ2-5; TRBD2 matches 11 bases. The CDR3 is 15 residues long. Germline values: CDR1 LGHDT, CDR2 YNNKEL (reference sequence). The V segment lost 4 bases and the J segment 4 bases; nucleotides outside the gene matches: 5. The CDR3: CASSPIAGGGETQYF. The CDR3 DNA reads TGTGCCAGCAGCCCGATAGCGGGGGGGGGAGAGACCCAGTACTTC.

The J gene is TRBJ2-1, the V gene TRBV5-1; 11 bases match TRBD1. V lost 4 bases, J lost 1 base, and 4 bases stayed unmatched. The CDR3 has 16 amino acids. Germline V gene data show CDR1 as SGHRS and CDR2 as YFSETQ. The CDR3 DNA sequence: TGCGCCAGCAGCCCCGGGACAGGGGGGTCCTACAATGAGCAGTTCTTC. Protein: CASSPGTGGSYNEQFF.

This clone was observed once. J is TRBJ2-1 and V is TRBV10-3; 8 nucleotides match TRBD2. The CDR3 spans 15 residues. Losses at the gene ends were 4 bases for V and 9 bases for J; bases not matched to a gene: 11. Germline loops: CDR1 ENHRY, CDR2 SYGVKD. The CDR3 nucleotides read TGTGCCATCAGTGGGGCTTCCGGGACTAGTAGTGAGCAGTTCTTC. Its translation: CAISGASGTSSEQFF.

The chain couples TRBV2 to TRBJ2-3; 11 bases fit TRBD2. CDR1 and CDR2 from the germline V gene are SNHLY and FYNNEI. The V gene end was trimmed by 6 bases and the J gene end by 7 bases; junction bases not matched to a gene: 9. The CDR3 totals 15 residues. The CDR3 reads CASRRVAGGWNTQYF. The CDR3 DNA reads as TGTGCCAGCAGGCGGGTAGCGGGGGGGTGGAATACGCAGTATTTT.

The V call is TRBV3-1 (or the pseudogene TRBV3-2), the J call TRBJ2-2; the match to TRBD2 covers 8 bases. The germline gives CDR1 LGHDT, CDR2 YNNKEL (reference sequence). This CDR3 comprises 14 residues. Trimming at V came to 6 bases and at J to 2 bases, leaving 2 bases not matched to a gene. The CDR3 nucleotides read TGTGCCAGCAGTCGGGGGGGTAACACCGGGGAGCTGTTTTTT. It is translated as CASSRGGNTGELFF.

The CDR3 region has the DNA TGTGCCAGCAGTTACCCAGCGGGGGGGCTTGGCAATGAGCAGTTCTTC. Translated, it gives CASSYPAGGLGNEQFF. V is TRBV6-5 and J is TRBJ2-1; TRBD2 matches at 10 bases. There are 16 residues in the CDR3. In germline, CDR1 is MNHEY, CDR2 SVGAGI. Trimming cost V 2 bases and J 6 bases; bases outside gene matches: 7.

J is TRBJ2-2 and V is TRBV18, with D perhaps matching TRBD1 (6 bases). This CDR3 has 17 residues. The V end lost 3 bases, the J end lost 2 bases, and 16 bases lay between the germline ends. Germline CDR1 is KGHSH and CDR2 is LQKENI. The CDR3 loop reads CASSPRRQGKNTGELFF. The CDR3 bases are TGTGCCAGCTCACCTCGGCGTCAGGGGAAAAACACCGGGGAGCTGTTTTTT.

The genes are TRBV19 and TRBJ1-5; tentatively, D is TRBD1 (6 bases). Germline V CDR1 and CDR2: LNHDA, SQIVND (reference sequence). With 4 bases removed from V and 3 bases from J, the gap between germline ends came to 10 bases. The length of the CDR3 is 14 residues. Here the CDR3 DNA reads TGTGCCAGTAGTAATAGACAGGACAATCAGCCCCAGCATTTT. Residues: CASSNRQDNQPQHF.

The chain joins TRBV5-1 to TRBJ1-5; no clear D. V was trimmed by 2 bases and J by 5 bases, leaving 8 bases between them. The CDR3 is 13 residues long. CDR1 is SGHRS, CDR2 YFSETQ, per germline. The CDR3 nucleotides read TGCGCCAGCAGCTTTGGCCGGGATCAGCCCCAGCATTTT. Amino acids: CASSFGRDQPQHF.

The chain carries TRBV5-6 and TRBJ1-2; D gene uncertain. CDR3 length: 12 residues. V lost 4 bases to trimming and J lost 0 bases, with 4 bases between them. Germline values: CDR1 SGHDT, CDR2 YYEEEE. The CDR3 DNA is TGTGCCAGCAGCCAGACTAACTATGGCTACACCTTC. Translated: CASSQTNYGYTF.

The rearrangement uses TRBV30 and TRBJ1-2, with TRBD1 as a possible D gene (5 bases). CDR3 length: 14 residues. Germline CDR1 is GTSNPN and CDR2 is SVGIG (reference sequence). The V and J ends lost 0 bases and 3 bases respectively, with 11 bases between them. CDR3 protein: CAWSVPGFDYGYTF. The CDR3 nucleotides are TGTGCCTGGAGTGTACCAGGGTTTGACTATGGCTACACCTTC.

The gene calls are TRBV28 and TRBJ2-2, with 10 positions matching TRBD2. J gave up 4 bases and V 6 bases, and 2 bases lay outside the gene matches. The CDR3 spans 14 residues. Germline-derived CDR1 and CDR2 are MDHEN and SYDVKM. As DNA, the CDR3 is TGTGCCAGCAGCTCTAGCGGGAGCACCGGGGAGCTGTTTTTT. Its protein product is CASSSSGSTGELFF.

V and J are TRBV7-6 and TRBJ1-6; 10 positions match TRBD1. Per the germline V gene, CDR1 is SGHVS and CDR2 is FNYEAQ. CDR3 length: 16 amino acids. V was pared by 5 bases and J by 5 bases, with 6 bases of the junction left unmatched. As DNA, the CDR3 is TGTGCCAGCAGCCTCCAGACAGGGGGCAATAATTCACCCCTCCACTTT. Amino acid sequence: CASSLQTGGNNSPLHF.

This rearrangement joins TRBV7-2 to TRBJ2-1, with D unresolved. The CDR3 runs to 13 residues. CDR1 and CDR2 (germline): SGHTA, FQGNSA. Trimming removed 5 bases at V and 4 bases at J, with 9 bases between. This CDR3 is CASSQTAYNEQFF. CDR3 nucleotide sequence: TGTGCCAGCAGCCAGACTGCTTACAATGAGCAGTTCTTC.

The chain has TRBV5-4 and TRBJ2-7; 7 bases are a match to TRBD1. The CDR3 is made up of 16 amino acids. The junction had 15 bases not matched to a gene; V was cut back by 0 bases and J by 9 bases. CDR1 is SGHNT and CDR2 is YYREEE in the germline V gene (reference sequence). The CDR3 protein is CASSLGKAGQEKVQYF. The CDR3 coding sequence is TGTGCCAGCAGCTTGGGTAAGGCAGGACAGGAAAAGGTGCAGTACTTC.

The CDR3 region has the DNA TGTGCCTGGAGTTCCGGACAGGGGAAGCAGCCCCAGCATTTT. Residues: CAWSSGQGKQPQHF. V usage is TRBV30 and J usage is TRBJ1-5; 9 bases match TRBD1. With V trimmed by 2 bases and J by 7 bases, 6 bases remained unmatched. This CDR3 is built from 14 residues. The germline CDR1 and CDR2 sequences are GTSNPN and SVGIG (reference sequence).

This chain's CDR3 is CASSLAGTASSYNEQFF. In nucleotides, the CDR3 is TGTGCCAGCAGCTTAGCCGGGACAGCCAGCTCCTACAATGAGCAGTTCTTC. V and J are TRBV7-8 and TRBJ2-1; 7 nucleotides agree with TRBD1. The V gene end was trimmed by 0 bases and the J gene end by 0 bases; junction bases not matched to a gene: 5. Germline CDR1 reads SGHVS; CDR2 reads FQNEAQ. This CDR3 comprises 17 residues.

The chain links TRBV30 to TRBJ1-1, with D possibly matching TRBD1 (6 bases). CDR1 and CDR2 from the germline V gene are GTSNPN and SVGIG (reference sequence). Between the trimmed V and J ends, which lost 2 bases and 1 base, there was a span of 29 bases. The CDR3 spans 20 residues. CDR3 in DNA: TGTGCCTGGAGTTCCCACGCCGGAGTCTGGGGGCTATCGTCGAACACTGAAGCTTTCTTT. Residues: CAWSSHAGVWGLSSNTEAFF.